This T cell receptor beta chain was documented in a study of T cell responses to AZD1222 COVID-19 vaccine. Study observations and caveats: Rises in breadth and depth of Spike-specific TCRs came after two AZD1222 doses. The donor group comprised mostly white British people and more females; the analysis possibly underestimated clonal diversity. Among those given AZD1222, only five to seven were seropositive at baseline. Repertoires were collected only later (after the peak T cell response had occurred).

Trimming shortened V by 7 bases and J by 0 bases, and 12 bases separated the two germline ends. From germline, CDR1 is SNHLY and CDR2 FYNNEI. The CDR3 runs to 14 residues. Sequencing used immunoSEQ multiplex PCR; TCRdb keeps in-frame clones, though not all of them. The data contain roughly 190,000 clones, more than 90% of them singletons. In the case of this clone: The target antigen is unknown.

This sequence was found in an adult who received the MenACWY meningococcal vaccine as a control. The J gene is TRBJ1-1, the V gene TRBV2; D gene unclear. The sample in question was peripheral blood, obtained 28 days after the second dose of the MenACWY control vaccine. The CDR3 nucleotides are TGTGCCAGCAAGGTGGAACAGCTGAACACTGAAGCTTTCTTT. It translates to CASKVEQLNTEAFF. Looking up the rest from reference TRBV2 and TRBJ1-1 gives the full variable domain: EPEVTQTPSHQVTQMGQEVILRCVPISNHLYFYWYRQILGQKVEFLVSFYNNEISEKSEIFDDQFSVERPDGSNFTLKIRSTKLEDSAMYFCASKVEQLNTEAFFGQGTRLTVV.